Sequencing of this T cell receptor (beta chain) was carried out in a study of memory CD4+ T cells and cytomegalovirus serostatus. Looked up from germline, CDR1 is SGHRS and CDR2 is YFSETQ. V lost 0 bases to trimming and J lost 1 base, with 11 bases between them. This CDR3 region has 15 residues. A remark on this clone: Antigen: not known.

Whole-study results and caveats: Suggested: most of the CMV-linked TCR signature lies in CD4+ memory cells.

Per the study methods: After removing out-of-frame reads, around 2,000,000 distinct TCRbeta sequences remained. This table comes from immunoSEQ multiplex PCR, and its TCRdb copy is limited to in-frame clones, with some not included. V, J and clone size derive from that table, while D and trimming were established from the DNA sequence. The sample contains 50,000 to 65,000 clones, around 83% of which appear only once. Single viable CD3+CD4+CD8-CD45RO+ cells were sorted as the memory CD4+ T cells. CMV serostatus came from serum IgG against pp150, pp28, p38, p52. The genes are TRBV5-1 and TRBJ2-7; possibly TRBD2 for D (6 bases). The receptor was isolated from an adult in good health and CMV-seropositive. Sequenced input: memory CD4+ T cells from blood. CDR3 sequence: CASSLGPGGSYEQYF. The CDR3 nucleotides read TGCGCCAGCAGCTTGGGCCCCGGGGGATCCTACGAGCAGTACTTC.